This TCR beta chain was sequenced during a study of T cell changes during pregnancy in multiple sclerosis (dated by TCRdb to the late 2010s). In the study overall: The study looked at changes in the T cell repertoire across pregnancy in women with multiple sclerosis.

Regarding this clone: The antigen it binds to is not known. One base away there is no much larger clone; base qualities are not given.

The CDR3 has 17 amino acids, counting the end cysteine and phenylalanine. Only CDR3 DNA is held: 51 bases, read in frame from base 1. As encoded in the germline V gene, CDR1 is SGHRS while CDR2 is YFSETQ. V is cut back by 9 bases and J by 2 bases, with 18 bases in the junction unmatched. Library preparation was by the immunoSEQ multiplex PCR assay. Held by TCRdb, this immuneACCESS table contains in-frame sequences only and omits some clones. Under half of the omission traces to an unresolved V gene where checked; the cause of the rest is unknown. The sample includes fewer than 45,000 clones, with around 90% observed a single time. More than 0.55% of the sample comes from the top ten.

The sequenced sample was CD4+ T cells from peripheral blood mononuclear cells, obtained in the first trimester of pregnancy. The source of this sequence is a female donor with multiple sclerosis, enrolled in a pregnancy study. The chain is encoded by TRBV5-1 joined to TRBJ2-3; 7 bases in the middle match TRBD2. For the CDR3, the sequence is CATARQTSVGDTDTQYF. The sequenced DNA is TGCGCCACCGCCCGCCAAACTAGCGTGGGAGACACAGATACGCAGTATTTT.